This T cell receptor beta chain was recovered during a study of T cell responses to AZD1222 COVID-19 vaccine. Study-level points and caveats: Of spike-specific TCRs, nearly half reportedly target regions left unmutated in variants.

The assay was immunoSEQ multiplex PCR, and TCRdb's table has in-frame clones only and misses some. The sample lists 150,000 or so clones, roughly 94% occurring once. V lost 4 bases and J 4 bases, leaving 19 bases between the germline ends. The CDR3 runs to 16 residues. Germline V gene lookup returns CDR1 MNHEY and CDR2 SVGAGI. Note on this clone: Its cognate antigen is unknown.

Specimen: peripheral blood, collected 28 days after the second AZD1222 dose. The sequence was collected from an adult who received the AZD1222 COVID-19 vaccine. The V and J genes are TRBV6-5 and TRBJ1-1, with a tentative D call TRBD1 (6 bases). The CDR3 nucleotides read TGTGCCAGCAGTTTAAATGTTGGGGGGGGCGGCACTGAAGCTTTCTTT. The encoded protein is CASSLNVGGGGTEAFF.